A single sample gave rise to the 30 T cell receptor beta chains below, sequenced in a study of T cells after yellow fever vaccination. TCRdb re-derived calls from the 5' RACE reads in MiXCR, one entry per CDR3 protein. The profile shows about 63,000 distinct CDR3 sequences, approximately 7.4% of them singletons. The input for sequencing was CD8+ T cells sorted from PBMCs, taken 15 days after the yellow fever booster vaccination. These receptors were taken from a man younger than 45 who received the YFV17D yellow fever vaccine.

This clonotype was found many times. The V call is TRBV20-1, the J call TRBJ2-1; 10 nucleotides line up with TRBD2. Germline CDR1 and CDR2: DFQATT and SNEGSKA (reference sequence). With 3 bases clipped from V and 10 bases from J, the junction kept 15 bases outside the gene matches. The CDR3 extends over 16 amino acids. The CDR3 region has the DNA TGCAGTGCTAGGCCTTCGGGACTAGCGATTGACGGGGAGCAGTTCTTC. It encodes CSARPSGLAIDGEQFF.

CDR3: CASSSGSAGELFF. The CDR3 DNA is TGTGCCAGCAGCTCAGGTTCGGCCGGGGAGCTGTTTTTT. The chain links TRBV7-9 to TRBJ2-2; D is ambiguous. This CDR3 spans 13 amino acids. Trimming removed 4 bases from V and 6 bases from J, with 9 bases in between. Germline V gene lookup returns CDR1 SEHNR and CDR2 FQNEAQ (reference sequence).

This clonotype was counted many times. This chain connects TRBV20-1 to TRBJ2-1, with 10 positions matching TRBD2. Germline assignment: CDR1 DFQATT and CDR2 SNEGSKA (reference sequence). After removal of 3 bases from V and 1 base from J, the junction contained 18 bases not matched to a gene. The CDR3 runs to 20 residues. For the CDR3, the DNA is TGCAGTGCTAGGTTGACAGGGAGAGCGGGAGGGCCTAGGTCCTACAATGAGCAGTTCTTC. Its protein product is CSARLTGRAGGPRSYNEQFF.

The sample holds many counts of this clonotype. The chain has TRBV7-9 and TRBJ2-7, with a possible D match to TRBD1 (6 bases). The ends were cut back, 5 bases at V and 1 base at J, with 12 bases in the middle. Germline values: CDR1 SEHNR, CDR2 FQNEAQ (reference sequence). The CDR3 is 14 residues long. CDR3 DNA: TGTGCCAGCAGCACGCATCAGGGGTCCTACGAGCAGTACTTC. Translating it yields CASSTHQGSYEQYF.

This clonotype was recorded at least ten times. V gene TRBV24-1 combines with J gene TRBJ1-2, with 7 positions matching TRBD1. J was trimmed by 2 bases and V by 5 bases; bases with no gene match: 4. CDR3 length equals 14 residues. The germline V gene encodes CDR1 KGHDR and CDR2 SFDVKD. CDR3 residues: CATSGRDRNYGYTF. The CDR3 nucleotides read TGTGCCACCAGTGGAAGGGACAGAAACTATGGCTACACCTTC.

This clonotype was recorded at least ten times. This sequence joins TRBV9 and TRBJ2-2; D gene ambiguous. Deletions cut 1 base from V and 3 bases from J, with 13 bases between. The CDR3 is 16 residues long. Germline CDR1 reads SGDLS; CDR2 reads YYNGEE. The CDR3 nucleotides read TGTGCCAGCAGCGTAAGTCAGGAAGTGTACACCGGGGAGCTGTTTTTT. Translation: CASSVSQEVYTGELFF.

The rearrangement uses TRBV9 and TRBJ2-7, with 8 positions matching TRBD2. Germline trimming cut 0 bases from V and 0 bases from J; bases unmatched to any gene: 2. The length of the CDR3 is 15 residues. The V gene's germline CDR1 is SGDLS and CDR2 YYNGEE. In DNA form, the CDR3 reads TGTGCCAGCAGCGTAGGAGCGGGGGTCTCCTACGAGCAGTACTTC. As protein: CASSVGAGVSYEQYF.

Many counts were recorded for this clonotype. The chain joins TRBV7-9 to TRBJ2-1; 9 nucleotides line up with TRBD1. The germline V gene has CDR1 SEHNR and CDR2 FQNEAQ (reference sequence). There are 13 residues in the CDR3. Trimming at V came to 3 bases and at J to 10 bases, leaving 4 bases not matched to a gene. The CDR3 reads CASSFGTGIEQFF. The CDR3 DNA sequence: TGTGCCAGCAGCTTTGGGACAGGGATAGAGCAGTTCTTC.

This clonotype was observed many times. The V call is TRBV6-2 or TRBV6-3, the J call TRBJ1-5; TRBD1 might be the D (6 bases). This CDR3 contains 12 residues. The V and J ends lost 5 bases and 7 bases respectively, with 9 bases between them. From germline, CDR1 is MNHEY and CDR2 SVGEGT. CDR3 nucleotides: TGTGCCAGCAGTGCACAGGGCCAGCCCCAGCATTTT. It yields the protein CASSAQGQPQHF.

The sample holds many counts of this clonotype. The chain recombines TRBV29-1 with TRBJ2-7; no definite D call. The germline CDR1 and CDR2 sequences are SQVTM and ANQGSEA. Deletions cut 1 base from V and 2 bases from J, with 12 bases between. There are 14 residues in the CDR3. The CDR3 sequence is CSVEGRTAPYEQYF. Here the CDR3 DNA reads TGCAGCGTTGAAGGGCGCACGGCTCCCTACGAGCAGTACTTC.

This clonotype has ten or more counts. This sequence joins TRBV7-9 and TRBJ2-7, with D maybe TRBD1 (7 bases). CDR1 and CDR2 from the germline V gene are SEHNR and FQNEAQ (reference sequence). The CDR3 spans 15 residues. Deletions cut 5 bases from V and 4 bases from J, with 18 bases between. CDR3 region: CASSGVGSGGYEQYF. CDR3 coding DNA: TGTGCCAGCAGCGGTGTAGGCTCAGGGGGGTACGAGCAGTACTTC.

This clonotype has at least ten counts. The chain employs TRBV25-1 and TRBJ1-2; TRBD1 might be the D (5 bases). The CDR3 consists of 13 residues. CDR1 is MGHDK, CDR2 SYGVNS, per germline. The V end was cut by 6 bases, the J end by 6 bases, with 14 bases between. The CDR3 loop is CASRGDSENGYTF. DNA for the CDR3: TGTGCCAGCAGGGGAGACAGCGAAAATGGCTACACCTTC.

This clonotype was recorded at least ten times. The J gene is TRBJ2-1, the V gene TRBV4-1, with D tentatively TRBD2 (5 bases). With 0 bases removed from V and 0 bases from J, the gap between germline ends came to 12 bases. Germline V gene sequence: CDR1 MGHRA, CDR2 YSYEKL. The CDR3 runs to 17 residues. CDR3 nucleotides: TGCGCCAGCAGCCAAGACACCCTTGGGAGCTCCTACAATGAGCAGTTCTTC. Translated, it gives CASSQDTLGSSYNEQFF.

This clonotype was counted ten times or more. The chain couples TRBV11-2 to TRBJ2-5; 7 positions match TRBD2. This CDR3 is 16 amino acids long. Germline lookup yields CDR1 SGHAT and CDR2 FQNNGV. The V gene end was trimmed by 3 bases and the J gene end by 2 bases; junction bases not matched to a gene: 9. CDR3: CASSLNWEGGQETQYF. DNA of the CDR3: TGTGCCAGCAGCTTGAATTGGGAGGGCGGACAAGAGACCCAGTACTTC.

This clonotype occurred many times. The chain carries TRBV7-2 and TRBJ1-6, with D uncertain. The CDR3 has 15 residues. V lost 0 bases and J 7 bases, leaving 10 bases between the germline ends. Germline assignment: CDR1 SGHTA and CDR2 FQGNSA. This CDR3 reads CASSLAGSGNSPLHF. CDR3 DNA: TGTGCCAGCAGCTTAGCAGGTTCGGGGAATTCACCCCTCCACTTT.

In its sample, this clonotype was seen many times. The genes are TRBV20-1 and TRBJ2-7, with 11 bases fitting TRBD2. Germline-derived CDR1 and CDR2 are DFQATT and SNEGSKA (reference sequence). The CDR3 has 17 amino acids. V was clipped by 0 bases and J by 2 bases; unmatched bases: 9. The CDR3 protein is CSARDYLAGGPTYEQYF. In DNA, the CDR3 is TGCAGTGCTAGAGATTATCTAGCGGGAGGACCGACCTACGAGCAGTACTTC.

This clonotype was seen at least ten times. This rearrangement joins TRBV6-1 to TRBJ2-1; 7 bases fit TRBD1. This CDR3 has 13 residues. Germline V gene data show CDR1 as MNHNS and CDR2 as SASEGT. Trimming removed 6 bases from V and 7 bases from J; junction bases left unmatched: 6. The chain's CDR3 is CASSREGANEQFF. The CDR3 nucleotides read TGTGCCAGCAGCCGAGAGGGGGCGAATGAGCAGTTCTTC.

At least ten counts were recorded for this clonotype. J is TRBJ2-1 and V is TRBV5-1; 10 bases are a match to TRBD2. The junction had 4 bases not matched to a gene; V was cut back by 4 bases and J by 9 bases. CDR3 size: 13 residues. The V gene's germline CDR1 is SGHRS and CDR2 YFSETQ. The DNA of the CDR3 is TGCGCCAGCAGCGCTAGCGGGAGATTTGAGCAGTTCTTC. Translation: CASSASGRFEQFF.

Ten or more counts support this clonotype. V is TRBV7-2 and J is TRBJ2-1, with a possible D match to TRBD2 (6 bases). Between the trimmed V and J ends, which lost 6 bases and 3 bases, there was a span of 12 bases. Germline V gene lookup returns CDR1 SGHTA and CDR2 FQGNSA. The CDR3 totals 14 residues. CDR3 region: CASSLLANYNEQFF. Here the CDR3 DNA reads TGTGCCAGCAGTTTGCTAGCGAACTACAATGAGCAGTTCTTC.

The rearrangement uses TRBV7-8 and TRBJ2-7, with 10 bases aligning to TRBD2. V gave up 5 bases and J gave up 6 bases; unmatched junction bases: 7. The germline gives CDR1 SGHVS, CDR2 FQNEAQ. This CDR3 is 14 amino acids long. This chain's CDR3 is CASSPGPSGGEQYF. The CDR3 nucleotides are TGTGCCAGCAGCCCAGGGCCTAGCGGGGGCGAGCAGTACTTC.

The chain couples TRBV20-1 to TRBJ2-1; possibly TRBD1 or TRBD2 for D (7 bases each). The CDR3 contains 14 residues. V dropped 3 bases and J dropped 6 bases, with 15 bases sitting between them. Germline V gene data show CDR1 as DFQATT and CDR2 as SNEGSKA (reference sequence). Written as DNA, the CDR3 is TGCAGTGCTAGGGGGGAGGGACAGATCAATGAGCAGTTCTTC. Protein sequence: CSARGEGQINEQFF.

This chain links TRBV6-5 with TRBJ1-1, with a weak D call TRBD1 (5 bases). Looked up from germline, CDR1 is MNHEY and CDR2 is SVGAGI. The CDR3 length is 12 residues. V was trimmed by 6 bases and J by 5 bases, leaving 10 bases between them. The CDR3 loop reads CASRQVGTEAFF. CDR3 bases: TGTGCCAGCAGACAGGTGGGGACTGAAGCTTTCTTT.

This clonotype turned up a few times. The chain recombines TRBV20-1 with TRBJ2-1; 8 nucleotides align to TRBD2. This CDR3 comprises 15 residues. Germline-derived CDR1 and CDR2 are DFQATT and SNEGSKA (reference sequence). Trimming at V came to 6 bases and at J to 4 bases, leaving 11 bases not matched to a gene. This CDR3 reads CSAPEDKRGYNEQFF. The CDR3 DNA reads as TGCAGTGCGCCGGAAGACAAGCGGGGGTACAATGAGCAGTTCTTC.

This clonotype was seen at least ten times. This chain connects TRBV5-1 to TRBJ2-5; no clear D gene. The germline V gene encodes CDR1 SGHRS and CDR2 YFSETQ. V lost 1 base, J lost 1 base, and 8 bases lay in between. The CDR3 sequence is 14 residues long. CDR3 loop: CASSLLGPQETQYF. CDR3 nucleotide sequence: TGCGCCAGCAGCTTGTTGGGTCCCCAAGAGACCCAGTACTTC.

This clonotype was detected ten times or more. The chain employs TRBV4-1 and TRBJ1-6, with 8 bases fitting TRBD1. Unmatched junction bases numbered 8, after V lost 2 bases and J lost 8 bases. The germline V gene encodes CDR1 MGHRA and CDR2 YSYEKL. This CDR3 has 16 residues. CDR3 coding DNA: TGCGCCAGCAGCCAACATACGGGACAGGCATATTCACCCCTCCACTTT. The encoded protein is CASSQHTGQAYSPLHF.

This clonotype was seen a few times. The chain combines TRBV5-1 with TRBJ2-7; TRBD1 might be the D (5 bases). The CDR3 loop spans 12 amino acids. From germline, CDR1 is SGHRS and CDR2 YFSETQ. The V gene lost 4 bases and the J gene lost 6 bases, with 11 bases spanning the gap. The DNA of the CDR3 is TGCGCCAGCAGCGGGGAACAGGCCGAGCAGTACTTC. This translates into CASSGEQAEQYF.

This clonotype was seen at least ten times. The chain recombines TRBV27 with TRBJ2-7; 7 bases are a match to TRBD1. Germline loops: CDR1 MNHEY, CDR2 SMNVEV (reference sequence). Trimming took 4 bases from V and 3 from J; bases not matched to a gene: 3. There are 13 residues in the CDR3. In DNA form, the CDR3 reads TGTGCCAGCAGTTCAGGGACAGACTACGAGCAGTACTTC. Encoded protein: CASSSGTDYEQYF.

This clonotype was seen repeatedly, ten times or more. V and J are TRBV11-2 and TRBJ2-1, with 7 positions matching TRBD2. This CDR3 comprises 16 residues. V lost 4 bases, J lost 5 bases, and 11 bases stayed unmatched. Germline loops: CDR1 SGHAT, CDR2 FQNNGV. The CDR3 region is CASSYQPGLTNNEQFF. In nucleotides, the CDR3 is TGTGCCAGCAGCTACCAACCGGGACTAACCAACAATGAGCAGTTCTTC. Complete variable domain (other parts from reference TRBV11-2 and TRBJ2-1): EAGVAQSPRYKIIEKRQSVAFWCNPISGHATLYWYQQILGQGPKLLIQFQNNGVVDDSQLPKDRFSAERLKGVDSTLKIQPAKLEDSAVYLCASSYQPGLTNNEQFFGPGTRLTVL.

This clonotype has at least ten counts. This chain links TRBV7-2 with TRBJ2-3; D is unclear. Between the trimmed V and J ends, which lost 2 bases and 0 bases, there was a span of 9 bases. CDR3 size: 15 residues. From germline, CDR1 is SGHTA and CDR2 FQGNSA. The CDR3 loop reads CASSLHGFSTDTQYF. The DNA of the CDR3 is TGTGCCAGCAGCTTACACGGGTTTAGCACAGATACGCAGTATTTT.

At least ten counts were recorded for this clonotype. The chain employs TRBV4-1 and TRBJ2-6; tentative D call: TRBD1 (5 bases). V was clipped by 6 bases and J by 3 bases, with 9 bases between them. The CDR3 consists of 14 residues. Germline CDR1 and CDR2: MGHRA and YSYEKL. The CDR3 DNA is TGCGCCAGCAGTGTAGGGGTTGGGGCCAACGTCCTGACTTTC. It translates to CASSVGVGANVLTF.